This TCR beta chain was sequenced during a study of blood T cell repertoires in COVID-19 (dated by TCRdb to the early 2020s). The study in broad terms: Samples from collaborators originated in the United States, Italy and Spain and spanned both the acute and convalescent phases of COVID-19. The material from the prospective study consisted of cDNA or gDNA derived from T cells, B-cell-depleted T cells, or PBMCs. A de-identified subject ID, COVID-19 status, age in years and sex were almost always included in the sample metadata. HLA class I and class II types, where available, came from metadata supplied by the sample provider rather than from assay-based typing. Deeply sampled blood TCRbeta repertoires from subjects exposed to, actively infected with, or recovered from COVID-19 were included in the dataset. The samples were drawn from two sources: the first 160 participants of the ongoing ImmuneRACE study, and 1,000 to 1,500 subjects contributed by 6 global collaborators. The repertoires were released in a freely available public database intended as a resource for research on the immune response to SARS-CoV-2. Results and caveats for the whole study, not just this receptor: The amount of clinical and demographic metadata varied by source and participant and was provided uncurated.

About this clone: The target of this receptor is not known. No base qualities exist here, and no much larger clone lies one base off it.

TCRbeta CDR3 regions were amplified from genomic DNA by means of the immunoSEQ Assay, a bias-controlled multiplex PCR. Turning to the authors' computational methods: The number of nucleated cells in each sample was estimated from the amplification of reference gene primers within the assay. To quantify the absolute abundance of each unique TCRbeta CDR3 rearrangement, sequence reads were collapsed and filtered. For each sample, productive Simpson clonality was calculated by taking the square root of Simpson's diversity index across productive rearrangements. The source is immuneACCESS, and TCRdb retained only in-frame sequences with V and J called. Part of the clones is not carried over; for the studies checked, unresolved V genes explain less than half of this, and the remainder is unexplained. The D gene and trimming were derived from the DNA, and the V and J assignments and clone size from that table. This sample comprises roughly 120,000 clones, roughly four fifths of them detected only once. The ten largest clones add up to 6% of the sample.

At one collaborating source in Seattle, patients were enrolled during active infection and were followed longitudinally through the course of disease. Whole blood was collected in K2EDTA tubes by collaborating institutions according to the institutions' own protocols. Collaborator samples were shipped for TCRbeta analysis as frozen whole blood, isolated PBMCs, or DNA extracted from either sample type. V loses 4 bases, J loses 4 bases, and the germline ends lie 13 bases apart. Reading the germline V gene gives CDR1 MDHEN and CDR2 SYDVKM. The CDR3 spans 14 residues, from the cysteine through the phenylalanine. Here the CDR3 DNA is all that survives: 42 bases in frame from base 1.

The chain is assembled from TRBV28 and TRBJ1-1; no D gene is confidently identified. This clonotype was sampled from a man older than 75 with COVID-19, enrolled during active disease. The material sequenced was peripheral blood. CDR3 protein: CASSSPGEVTEAFF. The DNA sequence reads TGTGCCAGCAGTTCCCCCGGGGAGGTCACTGAAGCTTTCTTT.